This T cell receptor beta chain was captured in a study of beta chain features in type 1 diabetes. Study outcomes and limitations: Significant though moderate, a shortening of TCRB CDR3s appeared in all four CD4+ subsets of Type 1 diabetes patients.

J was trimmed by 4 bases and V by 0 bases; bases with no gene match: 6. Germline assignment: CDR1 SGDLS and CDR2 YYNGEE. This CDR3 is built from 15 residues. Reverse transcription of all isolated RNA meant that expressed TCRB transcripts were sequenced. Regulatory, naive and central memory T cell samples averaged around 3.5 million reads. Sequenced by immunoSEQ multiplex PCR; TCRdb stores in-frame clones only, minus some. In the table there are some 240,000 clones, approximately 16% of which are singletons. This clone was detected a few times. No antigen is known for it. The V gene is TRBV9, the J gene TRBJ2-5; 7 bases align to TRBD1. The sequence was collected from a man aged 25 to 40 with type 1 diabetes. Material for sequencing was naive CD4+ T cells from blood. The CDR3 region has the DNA TGTGCCAGCAGCGTAGCAAATTCAGGGGGAGAGACCCAGTACTTC. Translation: CASSVANSGGETQYF.